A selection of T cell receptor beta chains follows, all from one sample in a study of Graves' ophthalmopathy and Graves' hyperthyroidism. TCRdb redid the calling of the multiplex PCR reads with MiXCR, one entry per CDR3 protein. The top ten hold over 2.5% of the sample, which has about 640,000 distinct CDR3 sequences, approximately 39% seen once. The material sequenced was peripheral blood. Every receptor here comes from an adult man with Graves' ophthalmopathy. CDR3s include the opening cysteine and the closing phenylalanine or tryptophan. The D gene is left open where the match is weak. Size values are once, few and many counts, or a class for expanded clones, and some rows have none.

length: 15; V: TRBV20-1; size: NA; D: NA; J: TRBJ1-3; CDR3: CSARGGRASGNTIYF; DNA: TGCAGTGCTAGAGGGGGCAGAGCATCTGGAAACACCATATATTTT
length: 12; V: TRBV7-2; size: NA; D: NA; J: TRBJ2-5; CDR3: CASTGTAETQYF; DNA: TGTGCCAGCACAGGGACTGCAGAGACCCAGTACTTC
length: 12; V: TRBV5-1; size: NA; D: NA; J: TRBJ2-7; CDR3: CASSLVRHEQYF; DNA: TGCGCCAGCAGCTTGGTCAGACACGAGCAGTACTTC
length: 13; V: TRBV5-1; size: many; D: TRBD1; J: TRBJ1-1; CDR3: CASRLQGDTEAFF; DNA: TGCGCCAGCAGACTACAGGGGGACACTGAAGCTTTCTTT
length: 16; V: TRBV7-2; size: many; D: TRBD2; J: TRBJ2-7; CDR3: CASSLHSSGSSYEQYF; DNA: TGTGCCAGCAGCTTACATTCTAGCGGGAGCTCCTACGAGCAGTACTTC
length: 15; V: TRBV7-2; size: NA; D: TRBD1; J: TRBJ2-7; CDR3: CASSSGQGLSYEQYF; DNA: TGTGCCAGCAGCTCGGGACAGGGGTTATCCTACGAGCAGTACTTC
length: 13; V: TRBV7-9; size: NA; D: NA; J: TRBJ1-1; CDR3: CASSFGGPTEAFF; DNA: TGTGCCAGCAGCTTTGGGGGTCCCACTGAAGCTTTCTTT
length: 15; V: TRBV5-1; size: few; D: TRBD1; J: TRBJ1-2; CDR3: CASSLNGQGGYGYTF; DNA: TGCGCCAGCAGCTTGAACGGACAGGGAGGATATGGCTACACCTTC
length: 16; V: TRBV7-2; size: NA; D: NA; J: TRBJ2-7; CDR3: CASSPSGGQGSNEQYF; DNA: TGTGCCAGCAGCCCTAGCGGGGGACAGGGCTCCAACGAGCAGTACTTC
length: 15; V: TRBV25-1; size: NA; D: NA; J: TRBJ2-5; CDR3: CACSARAGGVETQYF; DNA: NA
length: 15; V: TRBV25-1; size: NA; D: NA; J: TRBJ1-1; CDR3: CASRTSDSLNTEAFF; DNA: TGTGCCAGCAGGACATCGGACAGCCTGAACACTGAAGCTTTCTTT
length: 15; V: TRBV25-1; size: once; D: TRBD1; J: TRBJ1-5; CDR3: CASSLSRGQGQPQHF; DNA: TGTGCCAGCAGTTTATCGAGGGGACAGGGCCAGCCCCAGCATTTT
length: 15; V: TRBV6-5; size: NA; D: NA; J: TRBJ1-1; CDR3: CASSYSMQANTEAFF; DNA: TGTGCCAGCAGTTACTCGATGCAGGCCAACACTGAAGCTTTCTTT
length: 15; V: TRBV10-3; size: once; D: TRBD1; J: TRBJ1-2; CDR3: CAISESTTGLYGYTF; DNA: TGTGCCATCAGTGAGTCCACGACAGGGTTGTATGGCTACACCTTC
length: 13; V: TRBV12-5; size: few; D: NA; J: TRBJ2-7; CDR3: CASVFGGSHEQYF; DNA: TGTGCTAGTGTTTTCGGGGGCTCCCACGAGCAGTACTTC
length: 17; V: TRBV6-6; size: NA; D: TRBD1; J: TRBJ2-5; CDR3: CASSVSGTGYGSETQYF; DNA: TGTGCCAGCAGTGTCTCCGGGACAGGGTATGGTTCCGAGACCCAGTACTTC
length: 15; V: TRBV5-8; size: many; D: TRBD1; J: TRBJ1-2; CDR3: CASSLATGRGYGYTF; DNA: TGTGCCAGCAGCTTGGCGACAGGGCGGGGGTATGGCTACACCTTC
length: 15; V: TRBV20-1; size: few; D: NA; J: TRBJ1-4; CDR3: CSARERSGHNEKLFF; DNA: TGCAGTGCTAGAGAGAGGTCGGGCCATAATGAAAAACTGTTTTTT
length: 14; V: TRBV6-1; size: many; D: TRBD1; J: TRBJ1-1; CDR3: CASSVQGMSAEAFF; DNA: TGTGCCAGCAGTGTACAGGGGATGAGCGCTGAAGCTTTCTTT
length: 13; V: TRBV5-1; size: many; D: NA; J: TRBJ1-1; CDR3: CASSLGKGTEAFF; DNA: TGCGCCAGCAGCTTGGGGAAGGGCACTGAAGCTTTCTTT
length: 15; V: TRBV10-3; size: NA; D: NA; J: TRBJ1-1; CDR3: CAISARGGAGTEAFF; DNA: TGTGCCATCAGTGCACGGGGAGGAGCGGGCACTGAAGCTTTCTTT
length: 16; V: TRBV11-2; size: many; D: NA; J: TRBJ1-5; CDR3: CASSLGGPGGNQPQHF; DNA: TGTGCCAGCAGCTTAGGGGGTCCAGGGGGCAATCAGCCCCAGCATTTT
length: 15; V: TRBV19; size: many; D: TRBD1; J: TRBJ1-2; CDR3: CASSISRGGNYGYTF; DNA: TGTGCCAGTAGTATTTCAAGAGGGGGCAACTATGGCTACACCTTC
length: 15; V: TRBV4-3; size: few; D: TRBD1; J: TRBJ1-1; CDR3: CASSLRDRVGTEAFF; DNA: TGCGCCAGCAGCCTTCGGGACAGGGTGGGAACTGAAGCTTTCTTT
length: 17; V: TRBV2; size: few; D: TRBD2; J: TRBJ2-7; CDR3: CASSQEPAGVFTYEQYF; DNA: TGCGCCAGCAGCCAAGAGCCAGCGGGAGTGTTTACCTACGAGCAGTACTTC
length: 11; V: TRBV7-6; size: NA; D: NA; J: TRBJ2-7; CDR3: CASSSDGEQYF; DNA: TGTGCCAGCAGCTCAGACGGGGAGCAGTACTTC
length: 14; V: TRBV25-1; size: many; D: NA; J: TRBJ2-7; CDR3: CASSESASLGEQYF; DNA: TGTGCCAGCAGTGAATCAGCTAGCCTCGGCGAGCAGTACTTC
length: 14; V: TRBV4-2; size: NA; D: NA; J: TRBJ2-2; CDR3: CASREGVVTGELFF; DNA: TGTGCCAGCAGGGAAGGGGTCGTGACCGGGGAGCTGTTTTTT
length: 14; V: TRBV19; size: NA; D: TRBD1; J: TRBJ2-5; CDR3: CASSARQGAETQYF; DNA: TGTGCCAGCAGTGCCCGACAGGGGGCGGAGACCCAGTACTTC
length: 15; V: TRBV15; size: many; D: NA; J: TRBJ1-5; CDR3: CATSRAGSGNQPQHF; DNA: TGTGCCACCAGCAGAGCAGGGTCGGGCAATCAGCCCCAGCATTTT
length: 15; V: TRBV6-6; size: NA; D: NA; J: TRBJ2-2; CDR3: CASSYSVGRTGELFF; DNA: TGTGCCAGCAGTTACTCCGTGGGGCGGACCGGGGAGCTGTTTTTT
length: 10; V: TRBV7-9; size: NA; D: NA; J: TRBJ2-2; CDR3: CASRLGELFF; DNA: TGTGCCAGCAGACTCGGGGAGCTGTTTTTT
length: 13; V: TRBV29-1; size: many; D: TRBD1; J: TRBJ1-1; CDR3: CAGGQGATIEAFF; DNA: TGCGCGGGGGGACAGGGGGCGACGATTGAAGCTTTCTTT
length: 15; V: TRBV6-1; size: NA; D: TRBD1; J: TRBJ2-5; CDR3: CAISESSFSQGAQYF; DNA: TGTGCCATCAGTGAAAGCAGCTTCAGTCAGGGGGCCCAGTACTTC
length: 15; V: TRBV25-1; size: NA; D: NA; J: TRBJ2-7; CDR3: CASSPGFSGSYEQYF; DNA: TGTGCCAGCTCACCAGGTTTTAGCGGCTCCTACGAGCAGTACTTC
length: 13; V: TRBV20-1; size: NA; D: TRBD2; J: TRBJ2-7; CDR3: CSAKGLAGYEQYF; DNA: TGCAGTGCTAAGGGACTAGCGGGCTACGAGCAGTACTTC
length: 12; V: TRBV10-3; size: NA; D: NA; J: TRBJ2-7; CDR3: CAISGTPYEQHF; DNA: TGTGCCATCAGTGGAACACCCTACGAGCAGCACTTC
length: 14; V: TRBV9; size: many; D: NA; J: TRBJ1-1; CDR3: CASSVSTGNTEAFF; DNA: TGTGCCAGCAGCGTTTCGACAGGGAACACTGAAGCTTTCTTT
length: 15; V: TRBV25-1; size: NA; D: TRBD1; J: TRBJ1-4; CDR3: CASSLRGQLNEKLFF; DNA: TGTGCCAGCAGTTTAAGGGGACAGCTTAATGAAAAACTGTTTTTT
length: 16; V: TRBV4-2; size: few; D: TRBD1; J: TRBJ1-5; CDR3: CASSQDPGQTNQPQHF; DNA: TGTGCCAGCAGCCAAGACCCGGGACAGACTAATCAGCCCCAGCATTTT
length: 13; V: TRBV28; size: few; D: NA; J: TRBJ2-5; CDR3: CASSLPATETQYF; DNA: TGTGCCAGCAGTTTACCCGCTACAGAGACCCAGTACTTC
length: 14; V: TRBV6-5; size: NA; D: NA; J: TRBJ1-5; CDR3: CASSYGPGNQPQHF; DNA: TGTGCCAGCAGTTACGGTCCTGGCAATCAGCCCCAGCATTTT
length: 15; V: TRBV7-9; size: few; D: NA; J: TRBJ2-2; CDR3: CASSLGGAWTGELFF; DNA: TGTGCCAGCAGCTTAGGGGGGGCCTGGACCGGGGAGCTGTTTTTT
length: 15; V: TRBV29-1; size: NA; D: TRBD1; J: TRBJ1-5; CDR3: CSVGQGATDQETQHF; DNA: TGCAGCGTCGGACAGGGGGCTACTGACCAAGAGACCCAGCATTTT
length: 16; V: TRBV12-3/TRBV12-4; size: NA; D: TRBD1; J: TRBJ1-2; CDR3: CASRTRDSIHHYGYTF; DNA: TGTGCCAGCAGGACTCGGGACAGCATACACCACTATGGCTACACCTTC
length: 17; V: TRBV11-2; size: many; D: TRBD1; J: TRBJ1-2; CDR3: CASSSELGQGRGYGYTF; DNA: TGTGCCAGCAGCTCCGAACTAGGACAGGGGAGAGGGTATGGCTACACCTTC
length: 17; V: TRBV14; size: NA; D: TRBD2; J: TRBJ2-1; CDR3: CASSQGLAGWSYNEQFF; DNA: TGTGCCAGCAGCCAAGGACTAGCGGGATGGTCCTACAATGAGCAGTTCTTC
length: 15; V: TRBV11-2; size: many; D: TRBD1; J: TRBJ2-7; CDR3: CASSFRQGGGYEQYF; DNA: TGTGCCAGCAGCTTTCGACAGGGTGGAGGCTACGAGCAGTACTTC
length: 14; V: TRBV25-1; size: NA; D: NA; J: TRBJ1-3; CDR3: CASSLAYSGNIIYF; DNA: TGTGCCAGCAGTTTGGCCTACTCTGGAAACATCATATATTTT
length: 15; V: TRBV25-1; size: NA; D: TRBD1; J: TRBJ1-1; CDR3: CASSARQGMNTEAFF; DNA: TGTGCCAGCAGTGCTAGACAGGGTATGAACACTGAAGCTTTCTTT
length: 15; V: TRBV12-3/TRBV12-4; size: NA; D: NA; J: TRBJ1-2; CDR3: CASSFEAGSYYGYTF; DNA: TGTGCCAGCAGTTTCGAGGCAGGTTCCTATTATGGCTACACCTTC
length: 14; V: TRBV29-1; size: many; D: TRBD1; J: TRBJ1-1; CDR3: CSATGQGGNTEAFF; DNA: TGCAGCGCCACCGGACAGGGCGGGAACACTGAAGCTTTCTTT